This TCR beta chain derives from a study of T-cell reconstitution after alpha-beta-depleted transplantation in children. This clonotype has just a few counts. For TCRbeta, the library was prepared with unique molecular identifiers. TCRdb independently ran MiXCR on the PCR reads; one entry per CDR3 protein. The table has about 540,000 distinct CDR3 sequences, approximately 20% seen once; the top ten hold 2.5% to 3.5%. The CDR3 contains 13 residues. V was trimmed by 1 base and J by 6 bases, leaving 10 bases between them. The germline CDR1 and CDR2 sequences are SGHRS and YFSETQ. The sequencing used PBMCs from the stem cell graft donor, collected from the stem cell graft. This sequence originates from a human donor who donated a stem cell graft to a child with acute lymphoblastic leukemia. The chain employs TRBV5-1 and TRBJ1-2, with D maybe TRBD1 (5 bases). The CDR3 loop reads CASSLSRGDGYTF. The CDR3 DNA reads TGCGCCAGCAGCTTGTCAAGGGGCGATGGCTACACCTTC.